Listed below are T cell receptor beta chains from one sample, sequenced in a study of cytomegalovirus exposure and HLA in healthy donors. Method: immunoSEQ multiplex PCR; TCRdb's copy keeps in-frame clones and lacks some. The sample shows about 98,000 clones, about 81% of them seen only once. The sequenced sample consisted of PBMCs. All receptors derive from a man aged 18 to 29 in good health and CMV-seropositive. The CDR3 runs from the conserved cysteine through the conserved F or W. D genes are given only for firm matches. Where a row states a size, it is once, few, many or the class of an expanded clone; other rows omit it.

d_gene,abundance,j_gene,v_gene,CDR3nt,CDR3aa
NA,few,TRBJ1-1,TRBV6-4,TGTGCCAGCGGGAGGAGAGAGGGCACTGAAGCTTTCTTT,CASGRREGTEAFF
TRBD1,NA,TRBJ1-1,TRBV18,TGTGCCAGCTCCACCAGGGGGCGGGACGACACTGAAGCTTTCTTT,CASSTRGRDDTEAFF
TRBD1,NA,TRBJ1-1,TRBV30,TGTGCCGGAACCCTAACAGGGGACACTGAAGCTTTCTTT,CAGTLTGDTEAFF
TRBD2,NA,TRBJ2-5,TRBV5-6,TGTGCCAGCAGCGCCGGGACTAGCGGGGTTTTAAGTTGGGAGACCCAGTACTTC,CASSAGTSGVLSWETQYF
TRBD1,NA,TRBJ1-1,TRBV15,TGTGCCACCAGCAGTCGCCCGGGACAGCAGAACACTGAAGCTTTCTTT,CATSSRPGQQNTEAFF
NA,NA,TRBJ1-6,TRBV7-9,TGTGCCAGCGAGAACTCCTATAATTCACCCCTCCACTTT,CASENSYNSPLHF
TRBD2,few,TRBJ2-7,TRBV6-5,TGTGCCAGCAGTACGGGGGGGTTCTACGAGCAGTACTTC,CASSTGGFYEQYF
NA,NA,TRBJ1-2,TRBV10-3,TGTGCCATCAGCTCGGACAGCAACGGTGGCTACACCTTC,CAISSDSNGGYTF
TRBD2,NA,TRBJ2-5,TRBV2,TGTGCCAGCAGGGGCTTAGCGGGGGGCTTCCAAGAGACCCAGTACTTC,CASRGLAGGFQETQYF
NA,NA,TRBJ2-3,TRBV11-2,TGTGCCAGCAGCTTAGAGGTCTCTAGTCGGATCCCAGATACGCAGTATTTT,CASSLEVSSRIPDTQYF
NA,NA,TRBJ2-7,TRBV5-6,TGTGCCAGCAGCGTCGACGGGGACTACGAGCAGTACTTC,CASSVDGDYEQYF
TRBD1,few,TRBJ2-7,TRBV30,TGTGCCGCCGGGACAGGGTTTAGTGTTTCGTCCTACGAGCAGTACTTC,CAAGTGFSVSSYEQYF
TRBD1,NA,TRBJ1-4,TRBV6-1,TGTGCCAGCAGCTTGGGGACAGCTTTACTGTTTTTT,CASSLGTALLFF
NA,NA,TRBJ2-3,TRBV30,TGTGCCTGGAGTGTACTCGAGGCAGACCCTAGCACAGATACGCAGTATTTT,CAWSVLEADPSTDTQYF
TRBD1,NA,TRBJ2-7,TRBV2,TGTGCCATCCCCATCCGAGGACAGGCCCACGAGCAGTACTTC,CAIPIRGQAHEQYF
NA,NA,TRBJ2-7,TRBV19,TGTGCCACTCTCGGCACAGAAATCCCCTACGAGCAGTACTTC,CATLGTEIPYEQYF
TRBD1,NA,TRBJ2-2,TRBV10-2,TGCGCCAGCAGTGAGTCTTCCTGGGACAGGGTCTTCACCGGGGAGCTGTTTTTT,CASSESSWDRVFTGELFF
TRBD1,once,TRBJ1-4,TRBV4-2,TGTGCCAGCAGCCAAGGTCCCCTCGCAGGGGGGAATGAAAAACTGTTTTTT,CASSQGPLAGGNEKLFF
NA,NA,TRBJ2-5,TRBV13,TGTGCCAGCAGCTCCTGGGTAACGGGAGAGACCCAGTACTTC,CASSSWVTGETQYF